A single T cell receptor (beta chain) is shown here with its context. V lost 0 bases to trimming and J lost 6 bases, with 5 bases between them. Looked up from germline, CDR1 is ENHRY and CDR2 is SYGVKD. The CDR3 is made up of 12 amino acids. Authors of the study amplified TCR beta CDR3 regions from RNA transcripts. First-round RT-PCR of the TCR CDR3 relied on the HTBI primer set. TCRdb used MiXCR to reprocess the multiplex PCR reads, holding one entry per CDR3 protein. The sample yields roughly 510,000 distinct CDR3 sequences, 40% to 55% seen once. Patients with uncontrolled infections, other autoimmune diseases, pregnancy or lactation were excluded. Diagnoses used clinical symptoms, serum thyroxine and TRAb, thyroid ultrasound and orbital computed tomography. The data were obtained in a study of T cells in Graves' hyperthyroidism and ophthalmopathy.

The rearrangement links TRBV10-3 to TRBJ1-1; D gene ambiguous. This sequence originates from an adult woman with Graves' disease, either hyperthyroidism or ophthalmopathy (not recorded which). Material for sequencing was peripheral blood or thyroid tissue (not recorded which). The CDR3 protein is CAISESWAEAFF. CDR3 coding DNA: TGTGCCATCAGTGAGTCGTGGGCTGAAGCTTTCTTT.